Below, one TCR beta chain is given with its context. The antigen is unknown. This entry belongs to a study of regulatory T cells in long-lasting Graves disease. Study-level information: Persistence in Graves' disease required over 5 years of antithyroid drugs plus positive TSH receptor antibodies. Study-level results: Relative to newly diagnosed Graves' patients, persistent ones had lower TCR diversity.

Time point denoted: persistent/refractory GD, antithyroid drugs over 5 years with positive TRAb. The authors made the TCR library using RNA they extracted from PBMCs. Graves' disease diagnosis relied on American Thyroid Association guidelines. Peripheral blood, around 9.9 milliliters per patient, was collected in EDTA tubes. TCR beta libraries were built with iRepertoire HTBI primers and Arm-PCR of CDR3 regions. Using its own MiXCR run on the multiplex PCR reads, TCRdb lists one record per CDR3 protein. The sample includes 650,000 to 850,000 distinct CDR3 sequences, around 32% of them seen just once. The V gene end was trimmed by 0 bases and the J gene end by 7 bases; junction bases not matched to a gene: 14. The CDR3 has 19 amino acids. Looked up from germline, CDR1 is LGHNT and CDR2 is FRNRAP.

The sequencing used peripheral blood mononuclear cells (PBMCs), collected when the disease was refractory, from a patient treated with antithyroid drugs. The chain has TRBV12-5 and TRBJ2-1; the match to TRBD2 covers 11 bases. This clonotype originated in a female donor with Graves disease. CDR3 DNA sequence: TGTGCTAGTGGTTTGGTACTGCCTAGCGGGAGGATGAATGAGAATGAGCAGTTCTTC. Its protein is CASGLVLPSGRMNENEQFF.